The next 20 T cell receptor beta chains were all read from a single sample in a study of Ad26.COV2.S vaccination and SARS-CoV-2 variants. The assay was immunoSEQ multiplex PCR, and TCRdb's table has in-frame clones only and misses some. The data show some 390,000 clones, around nine tenths seen once. Treatment described: some 20 received Ad26.COV2.S at low or high dose, single or two shots; about 5 received placebo; per-sample allocation not given. Day 63 following the first vaccine or placebo injection was when the samples were taken. The sample was peripheral blood, taken in a trial of Ad26.COV2.S vaccine versus placebo. These receptors originate from a person aged 18-60 years who received the Ad26.COV2.S COVID-19 vaccine or a placebo.

This clone appeared a single time. The chain couples TRBV7-8 to TRBJ1-1; 11 nucleotides align to TRBD1. Germline-derived CDR1 and CDR2 are SGHVS and FQNEAQ. V shed 4 bases and J 3 bases; nucleotides not matched to a gene: 1. There are 14 residues in the CDR3. CDR3 protein: CASSWDRGDTEAFF. CDR3 nucleotides: TGTGCCAGCAGCTGGGACAGGGGGGACACTGAAGCTTTCTTT.

The V and J genes are TRBV12-3 or TRBV12-4 and TRBJ2-5, with 9 positions matching TRBD1. The CDR3 runs 13 residues. With 6 bases clipped from V and 4 bases from J, the junction kept 3 bases outside the gene matches. The chain's CDR3 is CASRPGQGETQYF. In DNA, the CDR3 is TGTGCCAGCAGGCCGGGACAGGGAGAGACCCAGTACTTC.

This chain links TRBV18 with TRBJ1-3, with D unresolved. CDR1 is KGHSH and CDR2 is LQKENI in the germline V gene. The ends were cut back, 3 bases at V and 0 bases at J, with 12 bases in the middle. The CDR3 loop spans 16 amino acids. CDR3 bases: TGTGCCAGCTCACCTTACAGCCGAGGCTCTGGAAACACCATATATTTT. This gives the protein CASSPYSRGSGNTIYF.

The gene calls are TRBV10-3 and TRBJ2-7; no clear D gene. Germline V lookup: CDR1 ENHRY, CDR2 SYGVKD. This CDR3 spans 13 amino acids. V lost 5 bases to trimming and J lost 5 bases, with 13 bases between them. The chain's CDR3 is CAISLTMIHEQYF. The CDR3, as DNA: TGTGCCATCAGTTTGACCATGATCCACGAGCAGTACTTC.

CDR3 amino acids: CASTATGGEINTQYF. In nucleotides, the CDR3 is TGTGCCAGCACCGCGACAGGGGGCGAGATAAATACGCAGTATTTT. The gene calls are TRBV27 and TRBJ2-3, with 10 bases aligning to TRBD1. The CDR3 runs 15 residues. Germline V lookup: CDR1 MNHEY, CDR2 SMNVEV (reference sequence). V shed 7 bases, J shed 7 bases, and the junction held 11 bases outside the gene matches.

The V gene is TRBV5-4, the J gene TRBJ2-5; 8 bases fit TRBD2. This CDR3 has 16 residues. CDR1 and CDR2 (germline): SGHNT, YYREEE (reference sequence). The V segment lost 0 bases and the J segment 5 bases; nucleotides outside the gene matches: 9. This chain's CDR3 is CASSLDYGGARETQYF. CDR3 DNA sequence: TGTGCCAGCAGCTTGGACTACGGGGGGGCAAGGGAGACCCAGTACTTC.

The V and J genes are TRBV28 and TRBJ1-2; D remains unclear. This CDR3 has 12 residues. Trimming shortened V by 8 bases and J by 7 bases, and 14 bases separated the two germline ends. Germline-derived CDR1 and CDR2 are MDHEN and SYDVKM. CDR3 in DNA: TGTGCCAGCCTTGAGAACCTGGGTGGCTACACCTTC. Translating it yields CASLENLGGYTF.

This clone was recorded once. The chain couples TRBV20-1 to TRBJ1-3; D ambiguous. The CDR3 loop spans 11 amino acids. Germline CDR1 and CDR2: DFQATT and SNEGSKA (reference sequence). Trimming cost V 6 bases and J 4 bases, with 7 bases left between them. The chain's CDR3 is CSASEGNTIYF. CDR3 coding DNA: TGCAGTGCGTCAGAGGGAAACACCATATATTTT.

The CDR3 here is CASSFGQGSYEQYF. CDR3 sequence (DNA): TGTGCCAGCAGCTTCGGACAGGGTTCCTACGAGCAGTACTTC. The chain links TRBV5-8 to TRBJ2-7; 8 bases match TRBD1. V lost 2 bases, J lost 1 base, and 2 bases stayed unmatched. Germline assignment: CDR1 SGHTS and CDR2 YDEGEE. The CDR3 is 14 amino acids. Using reference TRBV5-8 and TRBJ2-7 for the parts outside the CDR3, the full variable domain is EAGVTQSPTHLIKTRGQQATLRCSPISGHTSVYWYQQALGLGLQFLLWYDEGEERNRGNFPPRFSGRQFPNYSSELNVNALELEDSALYLCASSFGQGSYEQYFGPGTRLTVT.

The rearrangement joins TRBV7-2 to TRBJ2-7; a possible D gene is TRBD2 (6 bases). CDR3 size: 14 residues. V lost 1 base to trimming and J lost 9 bases, with 16 bases between them. From germline, CDR1 is SGHTA and CDR2 FQGNSA. CDR3 amino acids: CASSLEGLPVRQYF. In DNA, the CDR3 is TGTGCCAGCAGCTTAGAGGGACTCCCCGTCAGGCAGTACTTC. Based on the CDR3 plus reference TRBV7-2 and TRBJ2-7, the full variable domain is GAGVSQSPSNKVTEKGKDVELRCDPISGHTALYWYRQSLGQGLEFLIYFQGNSAPDKSGLPSDRFSAERTGGSVSTLTIQRTQQEDSAVYLCASSLEGLPVRQYFGPGTRLTVT.

The chain combines TRBV11-3 with TRBJ2-3, with D possibly TRBD1 on 5 matching bases. CDR1 SGHNT and CDR2 YENEEA come from the germline V gene. This CDR3 spans 15 amino acids. The V end lost 5 bases, the J end lost 5 bases, and 17 bases lay between the germline ends. For the CDR3, the DNA is TGTGCCAGCAGCCAAGACCAGGCAACAGGAGATACGCAGTATTTT. Residues: CASSQDQATGDTQYF.

This chain uses TRBV7-8 with TRBJ2-4; weak D call: TRBD1 (6 bases). V shed 3 bases and J shed 6 bases, with 12 bases lying between them. This CDR3 contains 14 residues. Per germline, CDR1 SGHVS and CDR2 FQNEAQ. This chain's CDR3 is CASSFEQGVNIQYF. The CDR3 coding sequence is TGTGCCAGCAGCTTTGAACAGGGAGTAAACATTCAGTACTTC.

The V and J genes are TRBV21-1 and TRBJ1-5. TRBV21-1 is a known pseudogene. This CDR3 contains 16 residues. The CDR3 region has the DNA TGTGCCAGCCTACCTAACGGGTGGCAGAGCAATCAGCCCCAGCATTTT. It is translated as CASLPNGWQSNQPQHF.

The chain is built from TRBV5-5 and TRBJ2-7; D is unresolved. This CDR3 comprises 14 residues. Germline CDR1 is SGHKS and CDR2 is YYEKEE (reference sequence). The V and J ends lost 0 bases and 2 bases respectively, with 9 bases between them. CDR3 region: CASSLEARAYEQYF. The CDR3 nucleotides read TGTGCCAGCAGCTTGGAGGCGCGCGCCTACGAGCAGTACTTC.

The rearrangement uses TRBV6-5 and TRBJ2-1; unclear D gene. Germline CDR1 reads MNHEY; CDR2 reads SVGAGI. Trimming stripped 0 bases from V and 7 bases from J, with 10 bases between. The CDR3 runs 14 residues. CDR3 nucleotides: TGTGCCAGCAGTTACTCGTTTAAGACGAATGAGCAGTTCTTC. Amino acid sequence: CASSYSFKTNEQFF.

The chain has TRBV15 and TRBJ2-2, with D possibly TRBD2 on 5 matching bases. Trimming removed 2 bases from V and 3 bases from J, with 10 bases in between. The germline V gene encodes CDR1 LNHNV and CDR2 YYDKDF (reference sequence). CDR3 size: 15 residues. The CDR3 coding sequence is TGTGCCACCAGCAGATCGGGAACCTACACCGGGGAGCTGTTTTTT. Translating gives CATSRSGTYTGELFF.

The chain combines TRBV19 with TRBJ1-2; tentatively, D is TRBD1 (6 bases). Between the trimmed V and J ends, which lost 3 bases and 2 bases, there was a span of 10 bases. Per germline, CDR1 LNHDA and CDR2 SQIVND (reference sequence). This CDR3 has 14 amino acids. The chain's CDR3 is CASSILGTNYGYTF. For the CDR3, the DNA is TGTGCCAGTAGTATTCTCGGGACAAACTATGGCTACACCTTC.

The chain couples TRBV19 to TRBJ2-1; D uncertain. CDR1 is LNHDA and CDR2 is SQIVND in the germline V gene (reference sequence). The CDR3 runs to 15 residues. Trimming took off 3 bases at V and 2 bases at J, with 11 bases between the two ends. As DNA, the CDR3 is TGTGCCAGTAGTATTCATGCCGGAACCTACAATGAGCAGTTCTTC. It specifies CASSIHAGTYNEQFF.

The genes are TRBV30 and TRBJ1-5; tentatively, D is TRBD1 (6 bases). The CDR3 is made up of 14 amino acids. Trimming removed 0 bases from V and 5 bases from J, with 11 bases in between. The V gene's germline CDR1 is GTSNPN and CDR2 SVGIG (reference sequence). CDR3 loop: CAWSVGGGHQPQHF. Written as DNA, the CDR3 is TGTGCCTGGAGTGTCGGGGGGGGCCATCAGCCCCAGCATTTT.

The CDR3 protein is CASSLGSSGAYEQYF. DNA for the CDR3: TGTGCCAGCAGCTTAGGCTCTAGCGGGGCCTACGAGCAGTACTTC. The rearrangement joins TRBV13 to TRBJ2-7, with 9 positions matching TRBD2. CDR1 and CDR2 from the germline V gene are PRHDT and FYEKMQ (reference sequence). The CDR3 totals 15 residues. The trim removed 0 bases at V and 2 bases at J, leaving 2 bases unmatched.